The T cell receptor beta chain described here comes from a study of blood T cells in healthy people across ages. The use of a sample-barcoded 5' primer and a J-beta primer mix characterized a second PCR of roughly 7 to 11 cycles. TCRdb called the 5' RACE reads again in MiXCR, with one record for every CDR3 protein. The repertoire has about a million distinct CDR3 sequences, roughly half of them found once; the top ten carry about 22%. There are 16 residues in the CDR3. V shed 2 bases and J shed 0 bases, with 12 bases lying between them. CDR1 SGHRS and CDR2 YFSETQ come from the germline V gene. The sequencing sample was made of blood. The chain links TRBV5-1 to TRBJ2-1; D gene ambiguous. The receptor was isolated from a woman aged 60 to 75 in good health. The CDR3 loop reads CASSFVPTSSYNEQFF. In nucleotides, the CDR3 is TGCGCCAGCAGCTTCGTGCCGACGAGCTCCTACAATGAGCAGTTCTTC. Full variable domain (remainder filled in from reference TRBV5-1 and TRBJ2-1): KAGVTQTPRYLIKTRGQQVTLSCSPISGHRSVSWYQQTPGQGLQFLFEYFSETQRNKGNFPGRFSGRQFSNSRSEMNVSTLELGDSALYLCASSFVPTSSYNEQFFGPGTRLTVL.